The clone carrying this T cell receptor (beta chain) occurred a few times. Antigen: not known. This sample stems from a study of T cells in Graves' hyperthyroidism and ophthalmopathy. Overall study context: The blood sample was taken at first diagnosis, before treatment began. Study results and caveats: Ophthalmopathy, as predicted by the model, came a median approximately 6.5 months after the prediction.

Germline assignment: CDR1 LNHNV and CDR2 YYDKDF (reference sequence). The J segment lost 1 base and the V segment lost 1 base, leaving 5 bases of the junction unmatched. CDR3 size: 16 residues. The CDR3 regions of TCR beta were amplified from RNA transcripts. First-round RT-PCR of the TCR CDR3 relied on the HTBI primer set. Using its own MiXCR run on the multiplex PCR reads, TCRdb lists one record per CDR3 protein. The sample includes hundreds of thousands of distinct CDR3 sequences, about 25% of them seen just once. The origin of this receptor is a man aged 50 to 59 with Graves' hyperthyroidism. The material sequenced was blood. The chain uses TRBV15 and TRBJ2-3; 7 positions agree with TRBD2. CDR3 in amino acids: CATSRVRSGGTDTQYF. In nucleotides, the CDR3 is TGTGCCACCAGCAGAGTACGGAGCGGGGGCACAGATACGCAGTATTTT. The variable domain in full, completed from reference TRBV15 and TRBJ2-3, reads DAMVIQNPRYQVTQFGKPVTLSCSQTLNHNVMYWYQQKSSQAPKLLFHYYDKDFNNEADTPDNFQSRRPNTSFCFLDIRSPGLGDTAMYLCATSRVRSGGTDTQYFGPGTRLTVL.